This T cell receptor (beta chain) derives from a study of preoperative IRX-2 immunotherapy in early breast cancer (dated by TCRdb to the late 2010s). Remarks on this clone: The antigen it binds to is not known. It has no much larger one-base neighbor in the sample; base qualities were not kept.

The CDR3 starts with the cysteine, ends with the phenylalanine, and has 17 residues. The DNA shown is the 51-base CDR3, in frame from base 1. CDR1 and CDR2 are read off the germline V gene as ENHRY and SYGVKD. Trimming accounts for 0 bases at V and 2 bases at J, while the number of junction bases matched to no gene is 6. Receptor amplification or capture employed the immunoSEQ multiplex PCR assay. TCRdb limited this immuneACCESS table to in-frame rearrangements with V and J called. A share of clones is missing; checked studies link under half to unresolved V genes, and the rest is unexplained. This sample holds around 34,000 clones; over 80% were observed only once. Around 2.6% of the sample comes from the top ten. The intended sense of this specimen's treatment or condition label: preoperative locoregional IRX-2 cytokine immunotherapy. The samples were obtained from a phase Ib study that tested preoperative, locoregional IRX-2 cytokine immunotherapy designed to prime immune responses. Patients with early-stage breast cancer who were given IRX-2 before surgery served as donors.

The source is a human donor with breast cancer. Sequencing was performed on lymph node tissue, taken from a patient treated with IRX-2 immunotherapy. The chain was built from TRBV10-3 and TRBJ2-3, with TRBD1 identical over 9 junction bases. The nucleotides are TGTGCCATCAGTGAGTCGACAGGGGGGCCAGACACAGATACGCAGTATTTT. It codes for CAISESTGGPDTDTQYF.